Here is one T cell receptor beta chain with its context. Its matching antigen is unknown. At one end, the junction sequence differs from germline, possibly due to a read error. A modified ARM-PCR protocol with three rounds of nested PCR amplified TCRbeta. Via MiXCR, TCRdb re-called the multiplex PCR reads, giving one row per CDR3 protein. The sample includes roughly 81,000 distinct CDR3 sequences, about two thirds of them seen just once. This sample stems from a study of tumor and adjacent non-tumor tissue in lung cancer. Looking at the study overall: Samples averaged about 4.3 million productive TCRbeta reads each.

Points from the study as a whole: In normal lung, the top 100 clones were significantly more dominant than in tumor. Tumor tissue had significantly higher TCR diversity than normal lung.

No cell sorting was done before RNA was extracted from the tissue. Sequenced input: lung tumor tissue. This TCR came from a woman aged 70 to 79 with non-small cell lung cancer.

CDR3 coding DNA: TGTGCCAGCGGTTTGGTGGATAGCTACGAACAGTACTTC. It codes for CASGLVDSYEQYF. The chain has TRBV28 and TRBJ2-7; D is ambiguous. Germline V CDR1 and CDR2: MDHEN, SYDVKM. The CDR3 contains 13 residues.